The 25 T cell receptor beta chains reported below all come from one sample, sequenced in a study of T cell responses to AZD1222 COVID-19 vaccine. Here immunoSEQ multiplex PCR was the method, and the copy in TCRdb shows in-frame clones only, minus some. The sample has 100,000 to 150,000 clones; 88% are singletons. The input for sequencing was peripheral blood, taken on day 0 of AZD1222 vaccination. The receptors originated from an adult in good health.

The V call is TRBV7-9, the J call TRBJ2-7; D may be TRBD2 (5 bases). Germline V gives CDR1 SEHNR, CDR2 FQNEAQ (reference sequence). CDR3 length equals 14 residues. V shed 1 base and J shed 4 bases, with 11 bases lying between them. The CDR3 protein is CASSLGSRGYEQYF. DNA of the CDR3: TGTGCCAGCAGCTTAGGCTCTCGGGGTTACGAGCAGTACTTC.

The chain employs TRBV27 and TRBJ2-7; the match to TRBD1 covers 10 bases. The CDR3 contains 13 residues. The germline gives CDR1 MNHEY, CDR2 SMNVEV (reference sequence). Losses at the gene ends were 8 bases for V and 6 bases for J; bases not matched to a gene: 7. CDR3 amino acids: CASCRQGAVEQYF. CDR3 sequence (DNA): TGTGCCAGCTGTCGACAGGGGGCGGTCGAGCAGTACTTC.

The V call is TRBV19, the J call TRBJ1-2, with a possible D match to TRBD1 (5 bases). This CDR3 has 13 residues. The V end was cut by 4 bases, the J end by 4 bases, with 10 bases between. In germline, CDR1 is LNHDA, CDR2 SQIVND (reference sequence). CDR3 in amino acids: CASSTLDSYGYTF. In nucleotides, the CDR3 is TGTGCCAGTAGTACCTTAGACAGCTATGGCTACACCTTC.

The chain links TRBV15 to TRBJ1-1; D is ambiguous. The ends were cut back, 1 base at V and 6 bases at J, with 21 bases in the middle. This CDR3 is built from 17 residues. The V gene's germline CDR1 is LNHNV and CDR2 YYDKDF (reference sequence). Written as DNA, the CDR3 is TGTGCCACCAGCAGAGTGGGAGACCGATCCCAGTTCTCTGAAGCTTTCTTT. It encodes CATSRVGDRSQFSEAFF. Full variable domain (outside the CDR3, taken from reference TRBV15 and TRBJ1-1): DAMVIQNPRYQVTQFGKPVTLSCSQTLNHNVMYWYQQKSSQAPKLLFHYYDKDFNNEADTPDNFQSRRPNTSFCFLDIRSPGLGDTAMYLCATSRVGDRSQFSEAFFGQGTRLTVV.

This chain uses TRBV27 with TRBJ2-6, with a weak D call TRBD1 (6 bases). CDR3 length equals 14 residues. The germline V and J ends were trimmed by 5 bases and 3 bases, with 8 bases remaining between them. The germline CDR1 and CDR2 sequences are MNHEY and SMNVEV (reference sequence). In DNA, the CDR3 is TGTGCCAGCAGTACAGGGAGTGGGGCCAACGTCCTGACTTTC. This codes for CASSTGSGANVLTF.

This rearrangement joins TRBV20-1 to TRBJ2-4, with TRBD2 identical over 10 bases. The germline gives CDR1 DFQATT, CDR2 SNEGSKA (reference sequence). This CDR3 has 18 residues. J gave up 2 bases and V 3 bases, and 13 bases lay outside the gene matches. The CDR3 DNA reads TGCAGTGCTAGTCGTCAGCGGGGGGGCCGCGGGACCAAAAACATTCAGTACTTC. This sequence encodes CSASRQRGGRGTKNIQYF.

This clone appeared a single time. This sequence joins TRBV21-1 and TRBJ2-1; the table calls TRBD2, which could not be checked here. TRBV21-1 is listed as a pseudogene. This CDR3 is built from 15 residues. CDR3 region: CASSNTSSGGNEQFF. In DNA, the CDR3 is TGTGCCAGCAGCAATACGTCTAGCGGGGGCAATGAGCAGTTCTTC.

The chain has TRBV5-1 and TRBJ2-3, with D uncertain. With 1 base removed from V and 2 bases from J, the gap between germline ends came to 8 bases. The CDR3 extends over 14 amino acids. CDR1 is SGHRS and CDR2 is YFSETQ in the germline V gene. CDR3 in amino acids: CASSLLPDTDTQYF. In DNA form, the CDR3 reads TGCGCCAGCAGCTTGTTACCAGACACAGATACGCAGTATTTT.

The V and J genes are TRBV19 and TRBJ1-5; 11 positions match TRBD1. Looked up from germline, CDR1 is LNHDA and CDR2 is SQIVND (reference sequence). The CDR3 runs 16 residues. CDR3 coding DNA: TGTGGCACAAGACTTTCGGGACAGGGGGGCAATCAGCCCCAGCATTTT. Translation: CGTRLSGQGGNQPQHF.

V is TRBV11-3 and J is TRBJ2-1; D remains unclear. Trimming shortened V by 1 base and J by 7 bases, and 8 bases separated the two germline ends. Germline loops: CDR1 SGHNT, CDR2 YENEEA. The CDR3 is made up of 13 amino acids. The CDR3 region has the DNA TGTGCCAGCAGCTTAGGGCAGCTTAATGAGCAGTTCTTC. Its protein product is CASSLGQLNEQFF.

This chain links TRBV19 with TRBJ1-5; D remains unclear. This CDR3 region has 18 residues. Trimming removed 7 bases from V and 4 bases from J, with 26 bases in between. Germline CDR1 and CDR2: LNHDA and SQIVND (reference sequence). This CDR3 reads CASKSMRDTAGRNQPQHF. DNA for the CDR3: TGTGCCAGTAAATCAATGAGGGATACAGCCGGCCGGAATCAGCCCCAGCATTTT.

The rearrangement joins TRBV5-4 to TRBJ2-7; TRBD1 aligns across 7 bases. V dropped 4 bases and J dropped 7; count of bases not matched to a gene: 11. The CDR3 has 14 residues. CDR1 is SGHNT and CDR2 is YYREEE in the germline V gene (reference sequence). The DNA for the CDR3 is TGTGCCAGCAGCAACCGGGACAGCACGCGGGAGCAGTACTTC. Translating gives CASSNRDSTREQYF.

DNA of the CDR3: TGTGCCAGCAGTCCCAGGGGGGTGGCGGCTAGCACAGATACGCAGTATTTT. Translated: CASSPRGVAASTDTQYF. V usage is TRBV27 and J usage is TRBJ2-3, with D maybe TRBD1 (7 bases). The V end was cut by 5 bases, the J end by 0 bases, with 18 bases between. The CDR3 spans 17 residues. CDR1 MNHEY and CDR2 SMNVEV come from the germline V gene (reference sequence).

This clone was seen a single time. This sequence joins TRBV7-9 and TRBJ1-2, with D maybe TRBD1 (6 bases). Looked up from germline, CDR1 is SEHNR and CDR2 is FQNEAQ (reference sequence). Trimming shortened V by 6 bases and J by 4 bases, and 15 bases separated the two germline ends. The CDR3 loop spans 14 amino acids. This CDR3 is CASSPPGGGYGYTF. The CDR3 DNA is TGTGCCAGCAGTCCCCCTGGGGGCGGCTATGGCTACACCTTC.

This chain uses TRBV21-1 with TRBJ2-5; TRBD2 is the table's D call, not checked against the DNA. TRBV21-1 is recorded as a pseudogene. The CDR3 spans 13 residues. For the CDR3, the DNA is TGTGCCAGCAGCAGCCCTAGCCAGGAGACCCAGTACTTC. It specifies CASSSPSQETQYF.

The rearrangement uses TRBV6-2 or TRBV6-3 and TRBJ1-2, with 7 bases identical to TRBD1. Germline lookup yields CDR1 MNHEY and CDR2 SVGEGT. V lost 4 bases to trimming and J lost 4 bases; unmatched junction nucleotides: 9. The CDR3 loop spans 15 amino acids. The CDR3 nucleotides are TGTGCCAGCAGTTTTTCGCCCCAGGGGGGCTATGGCTACACCTTC. It yields the protein CASSFSPQGGYGYTF.

The chain joins TRBV19 to TRBJ2-1; 12 bases align to TRBD2. V lost 6 bases and J lost 8; bases outside the gene matches: 11. The CDR3 has 16 residues. Germline-derived CDR1 and CDR2 are LNHDA and SQIVND (reference sequence). The CDR3 loop is CASRWGLAGFTDEQFF. The CDR3 nucleotides are TGTGCCAGTAGATGGGGACTAGCGGGTTTTACTGATGAGCAGTTCTTC.

This chain joins TRBV12-3 or TRBV12-4 and TRBJ1-1; a possible D gene is TRBD1 (6 bases). The CDR3 length is 13 residues. The germline V and J ends were trimmed by 8 bases and 4 bases, with 14 bases remaining between them. CDR3 sequence: CASGQFRGTEAFF. The CDR3 DNA sequence: TGTGCCAGCGGACAGTTCAGGGGCACTGAAGCTTTCTTT.

The chain joins TRBV18 to TRBJ1-1; TRBD1 might be the D (6 bases). Between the trimmed V and J ends, which lost 4 bases and 4 bases, there was a span of 7 bases. CDR3 length equals 12 residues. The germline V gene has CDR1 KGHSH and CDR2 LQKENI. The chain's CDR3 is CASSQGGTEAFF. The CDR3 DNA reads TGTGCCAGCTCACAGGGGGGCACTGAAGCTTTCTTT.

The chain joins TRBV2 to TRBJ1-1; perhaps TRBD1 as D (6 bases). Germline CDR1 and CDR2: SNHLY and FYNNEI. The CDR3 spans 13 residues. Deletions cut 7 bases from V and 1 base from J, with 10 bases between. CDR3 in DNA: TGTGCCAGCATCAGGACAGAGAACACTGAAGCTTTCTTT. The encoded protein is CASIRTENTEAFF.

The rearrangement joins TRBV7-3 to TRBJ2-7; the D is unclear. The germline V and J ends were trimmed by 4 bases and 0 bases, with 10 bases remaining between them. The CDR3 sequence is 14 residues long. Germline lookup yields CDR1 SGHTA and CDR2 FQGTGA. In DNA form, the CDR3 reads TGTGCCAGCAGCTCCCGGGCCGCCTCCTACGAGCAGTACTTC. It encodes CASSSRAASYEQYF. Supplemented by reference TRBV7-3 and TRBJ2-7, the full variable domain reads GAGVSQTPSNKVTEKGKYVELRCDPISGHTALYWYRQSLGQGPEFLIYFQGTGAADDSGLPNDRFFAVRPEGSVSTLKIQRTERGDSAVYLCASSSRAASYEQYFGPGTRLTVT.

This clone was detected only once. The V and J genes are TRBV7-3 and TRBJ1-1; D may be TRBD1 (5 bases). The CDR3 loop spans 14 amino acids. Germline-derived CDR1 and CDR2 are SGHTA and FQGTGA. Trimming removed 2 bases at V and 4 bases at J, with 11 bases between. The CDR3 loop is CASSLLGLGTEAFF. In nucleotides, the CDR3 is TGTGCCAGCAGCTTACTGGGGCTGGGCACTGAAGCTTTCTTT.

The chain carries TRBV5-5 and TRBJ2-2, with D possibly being TRBD2 (5 bases). Trimming pared 6 bases from V and 4 bases from J, leaving 16 bases between. This CDR3 contains 15 residues. The germline V gene has CDR1 SGHKS and CDR2 YYEKEE (reference sequence). The DNA of the CDR3 is TGTGCCAGCAACCGCGCGGGTGGGGTCACCGGGGAGCTGTTTTTT. This translates into CASNRAGGVTGELFF.

CDR3 residues: CASSLLDRVDEKLFF. The CDR3 DNA follows: TGTGCCAGCAGCTTGCTCGACAGGGTTGATGAAAAACTGTTTTTT. The chain couples TRBV11-2 to TRBJ1-4, with TRBD1 identical over 7 bases. V was clipped by 3 bases and J by 6 bases; unmatched bases: 7. Germline CDR1 is SGHAT and CDR2 is FQNNGV. CDR3 length equals 15 residues.

This clone was recorded a few times. The CDR3 here is CASSPDPVYEQYF. In DNA form, the CDR3 reads TGTGCCAGCAGCCCCGACCCCGTTTACGAGCAGTACTTC. The rearrangement joins TRBV3-1 (or the pseudogene TRBV3-2) to TRBJ2-7; D unresolved. CDR3 length equals 13 residues. V lost 4 bases to trimming and J lost 4 bases, with 11 bases between them. Per the germline V gene, CDR1 is LGHDT and CDR2 is YNNKEL (reference sequence).